Presented here are 9 T cell receptor beta chains from one specimen sequenced in a study of breast tumors, draining lymph nodes, adjacent tissues. A single record per CDR3 protein comes from TCRdb applying MiXCR to the multiplex PCR reads. The repertoire includes 85,000 to 130,000 distinct CDR3 sequences, 21% of them detected once, and approximately 1.2% sits in the top ten. Breast cancer patients provided tissue from their axillary draining lymph nodes. The source material was axillary lymph node tissue. These receptors all stem from a female donor with breast cancer. Some clones in this sample may be carry-over from other donors' samples.

To note about this clonotype: A single base separates this from a much larger clone, so it may be a read error. This rearrangement joins TRBV6-2 or TRBV6-3 to TRBJ2-1; 13 bases agree with TRBD2. This CDR3 region has 16 residues. Germline trimming cut 4 bases from V and 5 bases from J; bases unmatched to any gene: 5. Germline CDR1 is MNHEY and CDR2 is SVGEGT. CDR3 sequence reads: CASSSAGTSGNNEQFF. The CDR3 region has the DNA TGTGCCAGCAGTTCCGCCGGGACTAGCGGGAACAATGAGCAGTTCTTC.

About this clonotype itself: Given a much more abundant clone one base away, this may be a read error. The genes are TRBV19 and TRBJ1-5; a weak D match, TRBD1 (5 bases). CDR3 length: 14 residues. Per germline, CDR1 LNHDA and CDR2 SQIVND (reference sequence). Trimming took off 5 bases at V and 5 bases at J, with 13 bases between the two ends. The CDR3 loop is CASSQGPRDQPQHF. The CDR3 DNA reads as TGTGCCAGTAGTCAGGGACCTAGAGATCAGCCCCAGCATTTT.

This clonotype has a count of ten or more. The chain links TRBV6-5 to TRBJ1-2, with D maybe TRBD1 (5 bases). Germline V lookup: CDR1 MNHEY, CDR2 SVGAGI. V was shortened by 6 bases and J by 5 bases, with 16 bases between the two germline ends. CDR3 size: 14 residues. The CDR3 DNA reads TGTGCCAGCAGCAATTTGGGGGGGGGTTATGGCTACACCTTC. Its protein product is CASSNLGGGYGYTF.

V gene TRBV3-1 combines with J gene TRBJ2-1, with 8 bases that match TRBD2. The germline CDR1 and CDR2 sequences are LGHDT and YNNKEL (reference sequence). Trimming at V came to 2 bases and at J to 6 bases, leaving 12 bases not matched to a gene. The CDR3 totals 17 residues. CDR3 sequence: CASSQPSGTREVNEQFF. The CDR3 DNA reads as TGTGCCAGCAGCCAACCCTCCGGGACTAGGGAGGTCAATGAGCAGTTCTTC.

V usage is TRBV19 and J usage is TRBJ2-7; 10 bases match TRBD1. Trimming removed 3 bases from V and 4 bases from J; junction bases left unmatched: 6. The CDR3 spans 15 residues. In germline, CDR1 is LNHDA, CDR2 SQIVND (reference sequence). The CDR3 DNA sequence: TGTGCCAGTAGTATTGCGGGGACAGGGGAATACGAGCAGTACTTC. This codes for CASSIAGTGEYEQYF.

This clonotype was detected ten times or more. The chain links TRBV11-2 to TRBJ1-2; unclear D gene. The CDR3 spans 17 residues. The germline V gene has CDR1 SGHAT and CDR2 FQNNGV. The V and J ends lost 5 bases and 2 bases respectively, with 21 bases between them. Here the CDR3 reads CASSPPPGGQRNYGYTF. DNA of the CDR3: TGTGCCAGCAGCCCACCCCCGGGAGGGCAAAGGAACTATGGCTACACCTTC.

In this sample, this clonotype turned up many times. The chain joins TRBV30 to TRBJ1-4; 8 nucleotides agree with TRBD1. With V trimmed by 5 bases and J by 6 bases, 5 bases remained unmatched. This CDR3 contains 13 residues. Germline V gene data show CDR1 as GTSNPN and CDR2 as SVGIG (reference sequence). As DNA, the CDR3 is TGTGCCTGGCAAACAGGGGGGTATGAAAAACTGTTTTTT. Translation: CAWQTGGYEKLFF.

This clonotype showed up many times. This chain uses TRBV5-4 with TRBJ2-3; D unclear. In germline, CDR1 is SGHNT, CDR2 YYREEE (reference sequence). The CDR3 sequence is 14 residues long. The V end was cut by 5 bases, the J end by 0 bases, with 10 bases between. CDR3 sequence (DNA): TGTGCCAGCAGTCTGGTCGGGAGCACAGATACGCAGTATTTT. It encodes CASSLVGSTDTQYF.

This clonotype has a single count. One junction end disagrees with the germline gene, perhaps due to a read error. The V and J genes are TRBV18 and TRBJ1-4; D unclear. The CDR3 is 13 amino acids. Germline V gene sequence: CDR1 KGHSH, CDR2 LQKENI. The CDR3 protein is CASPPSRVEKLFF. In nucleotides, the CDR3 is TGTGCCAGCCCACCATCCCGGGTCGAAAAACTGTTTTTT.